Listed here is a single TCR beta chain. The target antigen is unknown. The authors distributed each subset's genomic DNA evenly over several immunoSEQ plates. About 28,000 T cell genomes (about 320 ng DNA) went into each PBMC replicate. Here immunoSEQ multiplex PCR was the method, and the copy in TCRdb shows in-frame clones only, minus some. Among 400,000 to 600,000 clones listed, about 80% were seen once. This entry comes from a study of shared clonotypes between healthy human individuals. Whole-study results and caveats: Sequencing depth was predicted to influence how clonotypes are shared among donors. There were few donors, and this limited the genetic and exposure-history diversity represented.

The CDR3 is 14 amino acids. The V and J ends lost 8 bases and 1 base, in that order; junction bases with no gene match: 8. In germline, CDR1 is MDHEN, CDR2 SYDVKM. The sequence came from a woman aged 40 to 49 in good health. Some clones in this sample may be carry-over from other donors' samples. The sequencing input was PBMCs. The rearrangement links TRBV28 to TRBJ2-7, with 7 bases matching TRBD2. The CDR3 bases are TGTGCCAGCTCTGGTACGGGGGGATCCTACGAGCAGTACTTC. Its translation: CASSGTGGSYEQYF.